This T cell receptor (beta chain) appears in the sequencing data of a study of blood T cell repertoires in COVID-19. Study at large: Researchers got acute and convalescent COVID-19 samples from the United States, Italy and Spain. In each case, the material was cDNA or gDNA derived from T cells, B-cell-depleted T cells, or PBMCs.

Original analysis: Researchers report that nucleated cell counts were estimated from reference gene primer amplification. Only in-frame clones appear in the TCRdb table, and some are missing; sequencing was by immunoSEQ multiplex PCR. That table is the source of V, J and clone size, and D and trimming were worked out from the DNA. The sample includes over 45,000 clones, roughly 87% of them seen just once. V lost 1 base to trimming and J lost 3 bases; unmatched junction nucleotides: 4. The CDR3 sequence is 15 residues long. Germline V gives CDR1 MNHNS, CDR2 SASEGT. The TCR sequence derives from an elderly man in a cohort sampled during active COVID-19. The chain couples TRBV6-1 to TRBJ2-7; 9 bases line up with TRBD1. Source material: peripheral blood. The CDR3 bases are TGTGCCAGCAGTGAAGGGGGACAGGGCATCTACGAGCAGTACTTC. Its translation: CASSEGGQGIYEQYF.